This is a list of T cell receptor beta chains from one sample in a study of cytomegalovirus exposure and HLA in healthy donors. The repertoire was sequenced with immunoSEQ multiplex PCR; TCRdb's copy has only in-frame clones and lacks some. The sample includes 50,000 to 80,000 clones, under 85% of them seen just once. Sequences were obtained from PBMCs. The receptors were gathered from a male donor in good health and CMV-seropositive. The CDR3 runs from the conserved cysteine through the conserved F or W.

v_call	j_call	cdr3_aa
TRBV4-2	TRBJ2-1	CASSHPGDGNEQFF
TRBV4-1	TRBJ2-7	CASSQTPGSYEQYF
TRBV4-3	TRBJ2-7	CASSLSAFSLGRGSYEQYF
TRBV28	TRBJ2-7	CASSRVESEQYF
TRBV4-1	TRBJ2-1	CASSANSGAYNEQFF
TRBV27	TRBJ2-7	CASSLSRGSYEQYF
TRBV13	TRBJ2-1	CASRTSGGESSYNEQFF
TRBV7-2	TRBJ2-5	CASSLGQGNQETQYF
TRBV2	TRBJ2-2	CASSKQGLKNTGELFF
TRBV7-3	TRBJ2-2	CASSLLPGGASTGELFF
TRBV4-1	TRBJ2-2	CASRLYDGELFF
TRBV9	TRBJ1-2	CASSLNGGGNGYTF
TRBV6-5	TRBJ2-3	CASSDRQGPDTQYF
TRBV7-9	TRBJ1-5	CASSLGAGRQPQHF
TRBV13	TRBJ1-1	CASSFRGVNTEAFF
TRBV29-1	.	CSVEDWTGGHEQYF
TRBV28	TRBJ2-7	CASSLSGEQYF
TRBV2	TRBJ1-1	CATLWGPTEAFF
TRBV4-3	TRBJ1-1	CASSQDGRPGGGLNTEAFF
TRBV6-5	TRBJ2-3	CASSYEGGRADTQYF
TRBV19	TRBJ2-1	CASKRARGYEQFF
TRBV4-1	TRBJ1-1	CASSQGFGQGGTEAFF
TRBV27	TRBJ2-6	CASSWGESGANVLTF
TRBV10-3	TRBJ1-1	CAIREGGGTEAFF
TRBV9	TRBJ2-3	CASSGDREFVTDTQYF
TRBV19	TRBJ2-7	CASSIVLGTGNIEQYF
TRBV30	TRBJ2-1	CAWSVGGGDNEQFF
TRBV25-1	TRBJ1-5	CASRESGFGQPQHF
TRBV4-3	TRBJ1-2	CASSPQGKADYGYTF
TRBV4-1	TRBJ1-3	CASSQGPQGTGGNTIYF
TRBV9	TRBJ2-2	CASDRAPGELFF
TRBV7-6	TRBJ2-5	CASSSGTSQETQYF
TRBV19	TRBJ2-6	CASNTGGISGANVLTF
TRBV2	TRBJ2-3	CASRALVSADTQYF
TRBV7-3	TRBJ1-2	CASSVKQGSNYGYTF
TRBV6-1	TRBJ2-1	CASRRGTGGGYEQFF
TRBV6-1	TRBJ2-1	CASSELLGGAPPYNEQFF
TRBV5-4	TRBJ2-3	CASSLGGRGASTDTQYF
TRBV10-2	TRBJ1-3	CASSEAAGNTIYF
TRBV10-3	TRBJ2-1	CATGTRGNEQFF
TRBV11-1	TRBJ1-6	CASSFDPGQGAGSPLHF
TRBV10-3	TRBJ2-7	CAISEGTEGYEQYF
TRBV28	TRBJ1-2	CASSYPRAYGYTF
TRBV7-6	TRBJ1-6	CASSPTGGDSPLHF
TRBV2	TRBJ1-2	CARTQGNGYTF
TRBV7-2	TRBJ2-2	CASSADAGNVGELFF
TRBV4-2	TRBJ1-1	CASSQEGARAFF
TRBV6-1	TRBJ2-6	CASSDRGSGANVLTF
TRBV5-6	TRBJ2-7	CASSLRGFVHEQYF
TRBV27	TRBJ1-1	CASSPYPVRGDQAFF
TRBV10-3	TRBJ1-2	CAIVSSDSNFYGYTF
TRBV2	TRBJ2-5	CASGEPGLAGGETQYF
TRBV18	TRBJ2-7	CASSPQQGANEQYF
TRBV4-1	TRBJ1-4	CASSPRAPRGTNEKLFF
TRBV19	TRBJ1-2	CAGVGNRGPLNYGYTF
TRBV13	TRBJ1-2	CASSLGETGRGYTF
TRBV5-4	TRBJ2-3	CASSFYRLAGGPDTQYF
TRBV18	TRBJ2-2	CASSPGQANTGELFF
TRBV28	TRBJ2-7	CASSPRQGREQYF
TRBV20-1	TRBJ2-2	CSARGAGELFF